The subject of this entry is one T cell receptor beta chain. Its antigen remains unidentified. Germline V gene sequence: CDR1 LNHDA, CDR2 SQIVND (reference sequence). V lost 3 bases and J 9 bases, leaving 15 bases between the germline ends. This CDR3 contains 14 residues. The PCR used 60 Vbeta and 13 Jbeta primers. Produced via immunoSEQ multiplex PCR; TCRdb's table is partial and in-frame only. In the table there are 70,000 to 75,000 clones, 55% to 75% of which are singletons. These data are taken from a study of cytomegalovirus exposure and HLA in healthy donors. The study's findings and limits: The later analysis indicated that the majority of CMV-associated TCR beta chains appeared HLA-restricted. Cytomegalovirus status was reportedly diagnosed by the classifier with high specificity and sensitivity. TCR beta V- and J-gene trimming was later associated with a missense DCLRE1C variant. Because they were indistinguishable, some V segments, including TRBV6-2 and TRBV6-3, were excluded.

Sample: PBMCs. The chain recombines TRBV19 with TRBJ2-1; possible D gene TRBD2, 6 bases. This receptor was identified in a woman aged 40 to 50 in good health and CMV-seropositive. The CDR3 spells CASSITRMRGEQFF. The DNA of the CDR3 is TGTGCCAGTAGTATTACCAGGATGCGGGGTGAGCAGTTCTTC.